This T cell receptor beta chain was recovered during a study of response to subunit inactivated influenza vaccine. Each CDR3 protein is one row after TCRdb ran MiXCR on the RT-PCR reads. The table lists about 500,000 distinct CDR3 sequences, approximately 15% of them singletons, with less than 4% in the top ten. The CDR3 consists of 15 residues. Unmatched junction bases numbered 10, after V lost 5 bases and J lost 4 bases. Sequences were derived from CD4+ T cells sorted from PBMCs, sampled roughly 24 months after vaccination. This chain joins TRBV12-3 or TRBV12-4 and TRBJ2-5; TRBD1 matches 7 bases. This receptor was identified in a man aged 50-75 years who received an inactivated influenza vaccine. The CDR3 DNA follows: TGTGCCAGCAGTCCGTTGCGACAGGGTGGAGAGACCCAGTACTTC. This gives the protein CASSPLRQGGETQYF.